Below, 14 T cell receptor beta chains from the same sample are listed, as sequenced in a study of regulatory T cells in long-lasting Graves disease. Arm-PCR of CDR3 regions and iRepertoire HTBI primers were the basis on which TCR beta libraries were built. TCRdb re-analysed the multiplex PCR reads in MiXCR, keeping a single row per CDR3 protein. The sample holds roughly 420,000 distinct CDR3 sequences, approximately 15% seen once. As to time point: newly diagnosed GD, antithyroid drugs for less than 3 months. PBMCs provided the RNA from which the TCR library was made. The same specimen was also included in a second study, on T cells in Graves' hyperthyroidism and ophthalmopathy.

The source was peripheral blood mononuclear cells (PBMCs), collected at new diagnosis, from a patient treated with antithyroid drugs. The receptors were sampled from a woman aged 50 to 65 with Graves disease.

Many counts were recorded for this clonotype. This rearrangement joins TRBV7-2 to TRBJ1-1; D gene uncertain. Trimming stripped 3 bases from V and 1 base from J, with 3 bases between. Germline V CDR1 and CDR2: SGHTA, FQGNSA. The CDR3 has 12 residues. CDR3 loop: CASSFGNTEAFF. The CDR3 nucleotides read TGTGCCAGCAGCTTTGGGAACACTGAAGCTTTCTTT.

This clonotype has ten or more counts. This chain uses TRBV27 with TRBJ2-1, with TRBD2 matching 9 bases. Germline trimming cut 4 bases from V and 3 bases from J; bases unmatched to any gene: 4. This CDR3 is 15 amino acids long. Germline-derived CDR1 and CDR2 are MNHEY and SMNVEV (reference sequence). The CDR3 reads CASSSSGTVYNEQFF. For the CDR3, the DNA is TGTGCCAGCAGTTCTAGCGGGACCGTCTACAATGAGCAGTTCTTC.

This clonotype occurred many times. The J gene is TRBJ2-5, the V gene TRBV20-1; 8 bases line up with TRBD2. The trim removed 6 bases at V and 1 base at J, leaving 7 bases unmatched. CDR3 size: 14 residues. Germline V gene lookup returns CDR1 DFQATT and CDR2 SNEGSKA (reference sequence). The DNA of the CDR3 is TGCAGTGCCGTTAGCGGGACATTCCAAGAGACCCAGTACTTC. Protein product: CSAVSGTFQETQYF.

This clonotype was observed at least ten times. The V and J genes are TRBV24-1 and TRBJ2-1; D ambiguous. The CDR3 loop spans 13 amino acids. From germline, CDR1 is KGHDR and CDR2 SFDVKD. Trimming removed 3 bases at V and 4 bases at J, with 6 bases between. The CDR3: CATSDILYNEQFF. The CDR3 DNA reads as TGTGCCACCAGTGATATCCTATACAATGAGCAGTTCTTC.

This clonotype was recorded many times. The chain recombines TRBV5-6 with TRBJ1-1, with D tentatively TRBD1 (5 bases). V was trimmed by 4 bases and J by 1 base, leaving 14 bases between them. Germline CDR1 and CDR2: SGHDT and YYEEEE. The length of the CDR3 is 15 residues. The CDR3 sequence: CASSARGNGNTEAFF. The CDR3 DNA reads TGTGCCAGCAGCGCTCGGGGCAACGGGAACACTGAAGCTTTCTTT. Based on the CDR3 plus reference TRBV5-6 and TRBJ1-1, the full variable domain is DAGVTQSPTHLIKTRGQQVTLRCSPKSGHDTVSWYQQALGQGPQFIFQYYEEEERQRGNFPDRFSGHQFPNYSSELNVNALLLGDSALYLCASSARGNGNTEAFFGQGTRLTVV.

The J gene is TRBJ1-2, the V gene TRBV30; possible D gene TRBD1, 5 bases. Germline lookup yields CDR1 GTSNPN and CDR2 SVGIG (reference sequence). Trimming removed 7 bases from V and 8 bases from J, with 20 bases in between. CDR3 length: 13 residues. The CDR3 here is CASNLDKVSGYTF. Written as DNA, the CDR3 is TGTGCCTCAAACCTGGACAAAGTCTCCGGCTACACCTTC.

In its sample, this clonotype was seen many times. CDR3 DNA: TGTGCCAGCAGCCCCCCAGGGATCGACTACGAGCAGTACTTC. It yields the protein CASSPPGIDYEQYF. The chain combines TRBV9 with TRBJ2-7, with D possibly TRBD1 on 5 matching bases. The CDR3 contains 14 residues. The germline V gene has CDR1 SGDLS and CDR2 YYNGEE. Trimming pared 4 bases from V and 3 bases from J, leaving 14 bases between.

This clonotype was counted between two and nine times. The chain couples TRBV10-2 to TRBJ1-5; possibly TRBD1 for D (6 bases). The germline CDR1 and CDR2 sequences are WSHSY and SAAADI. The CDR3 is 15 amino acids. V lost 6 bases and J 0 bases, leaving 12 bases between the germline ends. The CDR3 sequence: CASSPGTNSNQPQHF. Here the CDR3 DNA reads TGCGCCAGCAGCCCCGGGACAAATAGCAATCAGCCCCAGCATTTT.

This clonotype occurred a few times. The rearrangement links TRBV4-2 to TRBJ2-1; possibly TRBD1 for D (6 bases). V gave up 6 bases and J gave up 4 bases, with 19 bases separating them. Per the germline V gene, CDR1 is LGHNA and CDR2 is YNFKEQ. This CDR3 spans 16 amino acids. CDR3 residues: CASSSSDRMIYNEQFF. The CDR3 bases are TGTGCCAGCAGTTCAAGCGACAGGATGATTTACAATGAGCAGTTCTTC.

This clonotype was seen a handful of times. CDR3 protein: CGRRQGGYGYTF. The CDR3 nucleotides read TGTGGCCGGAGACAGGGGGGCTATGGCTACACCTTC. The chain carries TRBV6-2 or TRBV6-3 and TRBJ1-2; 9 bases agree with TRBD1. Germline lookup yields CDR1 MNHEY and CDR2 SVGEGT. This CDR3 has 12 amino acids.

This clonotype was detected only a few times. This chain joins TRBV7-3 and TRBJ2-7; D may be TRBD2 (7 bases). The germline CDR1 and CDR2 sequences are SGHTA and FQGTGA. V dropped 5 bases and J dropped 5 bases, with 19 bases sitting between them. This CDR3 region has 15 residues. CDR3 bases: TGTGCCAGCAGCCAAACGGGGGGCAGGGCACACGAGCAGTACTTC. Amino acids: CASSQTGGRAHEQYF.

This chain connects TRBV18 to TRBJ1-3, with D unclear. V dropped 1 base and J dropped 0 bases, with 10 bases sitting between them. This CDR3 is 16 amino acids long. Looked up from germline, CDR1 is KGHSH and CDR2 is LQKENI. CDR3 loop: CASSPLPVGSGNTIYF. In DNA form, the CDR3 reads TGTGCCAGCTCACCACTCCCGGTAGGCTCTGGAAACACCATATATTTT.

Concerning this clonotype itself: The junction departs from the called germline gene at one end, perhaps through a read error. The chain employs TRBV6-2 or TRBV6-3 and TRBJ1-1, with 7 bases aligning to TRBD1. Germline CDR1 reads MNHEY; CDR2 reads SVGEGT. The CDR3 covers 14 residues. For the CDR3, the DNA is TGTGCCAGCAGTTACCGGGGACAGATCACTAAAGCTTTCTTT. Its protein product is CASSYRGQITKAFF.

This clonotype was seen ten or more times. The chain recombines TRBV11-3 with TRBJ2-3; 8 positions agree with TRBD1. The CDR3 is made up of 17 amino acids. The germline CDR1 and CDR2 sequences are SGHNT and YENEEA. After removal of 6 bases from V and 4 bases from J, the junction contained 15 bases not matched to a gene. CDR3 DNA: TGTGCCAGCAGTCCAACCTCATCAGGGGGCGCTTCAGATACGCAGTATTTT. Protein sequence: CASSPTSSGGASDTQYF.